This entry lists 8 T cell receptor beta chains sequenced from one sample in a study of cytomegalovirus exposure and HLA in healthy donors. TCRdb's table, derived via immunoSEQ multiplex PCR, lists solely in-frame clones and lacks some. The repertoire holds about 130,000 clones, with 94% as singletons. Sequencing input: PBMCs. The receptors shown here come from a woman between 18 and 29 years old in good health and CMV-seronegative.

CDR3 coding DNA: TGCGCCAGCAGCATAGGACACCTGAACACTGAAGCTTTCTTT. It codes for CASSIGHLNTEAFF. This chain joins TRBV5-1 and TRBJ1-1, with TRBD1 as a possible D gene (5 bases). The V gene lost 4 bases and the J gene lost 0 bases, with 10 bases spanning the gap. Germline V gene data show CDR1 as SGHRS and CDR2 as YFSETQ. The CDR3 runs 14 residues.

This clone was detected only a few times. The gene calls are TRBV6-4 and TRBJ1-2; no clear D gene. Per the germline V gene, CDR1 is MRHNA and CDR2 is SNTAGT. The CDR3 runs to 11 residues. Trimming removed 2 bases from V and 8 bases from J, with 6 bases in between. The CDR3, as DNA: TGTGCCAGCAGTGACAGAGGGGGCTACACCTTC. This encodes CASSDRGGYTF.

V is TRBV6-5 and J is TRBJ1-3; D remains ambiguous. Trimming removed 0 bases at V and 0 bases at J, with 9 bases between. Germline CDR1 reads MNHEY; CDR2 reads SVGAGI. The CDR3 contains 16 residues. In nucleotides, the CDR3 is TGTGCCAGCAGTTACTCGTTCAAGAGCTCTGGAAACACCATATATTTT. Translated, it gives CASSYSFKSSGNTIYF.

This sequence joins TRBV5-1 and TRBJ1-1; the D gene is possibly TRBD1 (5 bases). In germline, CDR1 is SGHRS, CDR2 YFSETQ. This CDR3 spans 16 amino acids. V lost 0 bases, J lost 1 base, and 13 bases lay in between. The CDR3 spells CASSLASGGGNTEAFF. For the CDR3, the DNA is TGCGCCAGCAGCTTGGCCAGCGGGGGAGGGAACACTGAAGCTTTCTTT.

This clone was detected once. This CDR3 reads CASSPRVSNQPQHF. In nucleotides, the CDR3 is TGTGCCAGCAGTCCCAGGGTTAGCAATCAGCCCCAGCATTTT. This chain links TRBV2 with TRBJ1-5; a possible D gene is TRBD1 (5 bases). Germline V gene data show CDR1 as SNHLY and CDR2 as FYNNEI. V lost 5 bases to trimming and J lost 0 bases, with 8 bases between them. The CDR3 totals 14 residues.

The V gene is TRBV6-4, the J gene TRBJ1-2; weak D call: TRBD1 (5 bases). This CDR3 has 15 amino acids. Trimming took off 2 bases at V and 3 bases at J, with 13 bases between the two ends. Germline assignment: CDR1 MRHNA and CDR2 SNTAGT. Here the CDR3 DNA reads TGTGCCAGCAGTGACCCGCCTAGGGGATACTATGGCTACACCTTC. It encodes CASSDPPRGYYGYTF.

J is TRBJ1-1 and V is TRBV7-9; D gene uncertain. Germline V CDR1 and CDR2: SEHNR, FQNEAQ (reference sequence). This CDR3 spans 12 amino acids. V gave up 4 bases and J gave up 4 bases, with 7 bases separating them. CDR3 sequence reads: CASSWRGTEAFF. CDR3 DNA sequence: TGTGCCAGCAGCTGGCGGGGCACTGAAGCTTTCTTT.

The chain is built from TRBV29-1 and TRBJ2-7; 9 positions agree with TRBD1. The CDR3 sequence is 14 residues long. Trimming at V came to 4 bases and at J to 2 bases, leaving 6 bases not matched to a gene. Germline V CDR1 and CDR2: SQVTM, ANQGSEA. CDR3 sequence reads: CSVVVGQGAYEQYF. The CDR3 nucleotides are TGCAGCGTTGTGGTGGGACAGGGAGCCTACGAGCAGTACTTC.